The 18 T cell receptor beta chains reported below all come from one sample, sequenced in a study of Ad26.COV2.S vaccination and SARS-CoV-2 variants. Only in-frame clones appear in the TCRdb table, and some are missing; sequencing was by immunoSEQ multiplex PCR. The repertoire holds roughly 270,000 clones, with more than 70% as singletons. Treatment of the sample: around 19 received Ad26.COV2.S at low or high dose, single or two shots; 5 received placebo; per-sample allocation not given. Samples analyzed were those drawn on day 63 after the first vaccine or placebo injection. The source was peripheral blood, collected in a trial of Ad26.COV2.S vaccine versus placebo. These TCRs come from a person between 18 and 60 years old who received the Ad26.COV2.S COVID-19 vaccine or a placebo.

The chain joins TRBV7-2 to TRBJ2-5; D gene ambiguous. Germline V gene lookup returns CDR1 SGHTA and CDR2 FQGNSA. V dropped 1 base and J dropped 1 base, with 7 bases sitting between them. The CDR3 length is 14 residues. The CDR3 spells CASSLGPVQETQYF. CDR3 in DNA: TGTGCCAGCAGCTTAGGCCCGGTCCAAGAGACCCAGTACTTC.

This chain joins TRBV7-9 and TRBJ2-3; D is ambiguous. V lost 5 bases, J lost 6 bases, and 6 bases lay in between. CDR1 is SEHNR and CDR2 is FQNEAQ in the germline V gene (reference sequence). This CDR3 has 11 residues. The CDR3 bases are TGTGCCAGCAGCCCCCGGGATACGCAGTATTTT. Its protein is CASSPRDTQYF.

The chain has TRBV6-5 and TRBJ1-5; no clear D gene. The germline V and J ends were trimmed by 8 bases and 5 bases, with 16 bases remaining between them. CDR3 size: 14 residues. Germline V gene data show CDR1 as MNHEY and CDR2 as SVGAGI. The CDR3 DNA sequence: TGTGCCAGCGCCCACATCAACGGCGATCAGCCCCAGCATTTT. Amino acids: CASAHINGDQPQHF.

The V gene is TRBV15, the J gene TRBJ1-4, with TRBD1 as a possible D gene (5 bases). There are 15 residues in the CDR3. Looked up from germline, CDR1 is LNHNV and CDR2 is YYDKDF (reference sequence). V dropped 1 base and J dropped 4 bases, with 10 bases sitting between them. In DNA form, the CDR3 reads TGTGCCACCAGCAGAGGGGGCGCGGGTAATGAAAAACTGTTTTTT. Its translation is CATSRGGAGNEKLFF.

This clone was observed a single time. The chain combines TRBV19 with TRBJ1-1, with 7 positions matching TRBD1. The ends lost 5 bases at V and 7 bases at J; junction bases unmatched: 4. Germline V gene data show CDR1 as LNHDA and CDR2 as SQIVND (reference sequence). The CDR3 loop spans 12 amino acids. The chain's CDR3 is CASSQQGIEAFF. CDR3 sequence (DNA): TGTGCCAGTAGTCAACAGGGGATTGAAGCTTTCTTT.

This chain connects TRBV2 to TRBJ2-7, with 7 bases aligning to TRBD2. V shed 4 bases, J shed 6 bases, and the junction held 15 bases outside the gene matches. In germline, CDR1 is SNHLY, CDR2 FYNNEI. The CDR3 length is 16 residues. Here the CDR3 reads CASSASGTTLRTEQYF. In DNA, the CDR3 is TGTGCCAGCAGTGCCTCCGGGACTACGCTCAGAACCGAGCAGTACTTC.

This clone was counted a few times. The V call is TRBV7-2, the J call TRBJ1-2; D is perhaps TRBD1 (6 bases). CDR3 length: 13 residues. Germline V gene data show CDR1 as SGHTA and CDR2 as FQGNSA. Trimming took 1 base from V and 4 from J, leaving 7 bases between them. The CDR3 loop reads CASSLGTVYGYTF. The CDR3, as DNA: TGTGCCAGCAGCTTAGGGACAGTCTATGGCTACACCTTC.

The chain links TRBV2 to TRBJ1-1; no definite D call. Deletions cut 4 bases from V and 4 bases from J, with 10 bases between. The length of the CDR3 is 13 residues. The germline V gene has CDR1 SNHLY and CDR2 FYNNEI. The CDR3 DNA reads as TGTGCCAGCAGTGGAGGGCAAGCCACTGAAGCTTTCTTT. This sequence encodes CASSGGQATEAFF.

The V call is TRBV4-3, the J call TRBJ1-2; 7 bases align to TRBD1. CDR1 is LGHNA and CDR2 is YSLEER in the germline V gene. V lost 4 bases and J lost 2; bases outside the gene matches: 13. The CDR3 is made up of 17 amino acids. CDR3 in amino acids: CASSLGTVALLNYGYTF. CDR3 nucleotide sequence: TGCGCCAGCAGCCTCGGGACAGTCGCCTTGCTCAACTATGGCTACACCTTC.

CDR3 bases: TGTGCCAGCTCAGGGGGCGCAATTTACGAGCAGTACTTC. Translated: CASSGGAIYEQYF. This chain links TRBV11-2 with TRBJ2-7; TRBD1 matches 8 bases. The CDR3 is made up of 13 amino acids. The V and J ends lost 8 bases and 4 bases, in that order; junction bases with no gene match: 7. The germline V gene encodes CDR1 SGHAT and CDR2 FQNNGV.

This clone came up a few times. The CDR3 DNA is TGCGCCAGCAGCCAAGTCGGGAGCTCTGGAAACACCATATATTTT. This codes for CASSQVGSSGNTIYF. This rearrangement joins TRBV5-1 to TRBJ1-3; D is uncertain. CDR3 length: 15 residues. Trimming took off 4 bases at V and 0 bases at J, with 11 bases between the two ends. Germline CDR1 and CDR2: SGHRS and YFSETQ.

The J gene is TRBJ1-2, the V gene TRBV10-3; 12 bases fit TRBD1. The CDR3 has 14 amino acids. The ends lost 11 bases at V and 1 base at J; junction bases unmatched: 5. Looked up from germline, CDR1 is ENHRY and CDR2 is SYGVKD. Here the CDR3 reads CAAGQGASNYGYTF. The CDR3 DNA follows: TGTGCCGCGGGACAGGGGGCAAGTAACTATGGCTACACCTTC.

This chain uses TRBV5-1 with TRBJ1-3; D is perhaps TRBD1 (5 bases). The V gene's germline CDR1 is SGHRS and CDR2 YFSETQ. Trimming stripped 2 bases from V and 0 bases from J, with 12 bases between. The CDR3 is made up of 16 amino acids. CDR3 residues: CASSFTGRASGNTIYF. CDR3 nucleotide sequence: TGCGCCAGCAGCTTTACGGGACGGGCCTCTGGAAACACCATATATTTT.

Here the CDR3 reads CASRHQGDGGTGELFF. The DNA of the CDR3 is TGTGCCAGCCGGCACCAGGGGGACGGAGGCACCGGGGAGCTGTTTTTT. The J gene is TRBJ2-2, the V gene TRBV28, with 7 bases lining up with TRBD1. This CDR3 contains 16 residues. The trim removed 8 bases at V and 4 bases at J, leaving 13 bases unmatched. The germline V gene has CDR1 MDHEN and CDR2 SYDVKM. The full variable domain, its missing parts supplied by reference TRBV28 and TRBJ2-2, is DVKVTQSSRYLVKRTGEKVFLECVQDMDHENMFWYRQDPGLGLRLIYFSYDVKMKEKGDIPEGYSVSREKKERFSLILESASTNQTSMYLCASRHQGDGGTGELFFGEGSRLTVL.

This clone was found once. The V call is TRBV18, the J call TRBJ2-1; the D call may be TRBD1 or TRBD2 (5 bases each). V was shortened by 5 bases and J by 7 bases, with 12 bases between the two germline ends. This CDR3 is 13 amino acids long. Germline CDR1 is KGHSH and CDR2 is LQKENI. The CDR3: CASSSGTRNEQFF. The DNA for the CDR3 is TGTGCCAGCTCATCCGGGACGCGGAATGAGCAGTTCTTC.

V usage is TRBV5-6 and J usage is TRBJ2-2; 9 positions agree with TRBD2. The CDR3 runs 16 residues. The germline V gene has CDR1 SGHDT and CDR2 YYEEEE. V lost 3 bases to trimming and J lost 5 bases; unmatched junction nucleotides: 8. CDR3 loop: CASSWREAGGTGELFF. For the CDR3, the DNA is TGTGCCAGCAGCTGGCGGGAAGCGGGAGGAACCGGGGAGCTGTTTTTT.

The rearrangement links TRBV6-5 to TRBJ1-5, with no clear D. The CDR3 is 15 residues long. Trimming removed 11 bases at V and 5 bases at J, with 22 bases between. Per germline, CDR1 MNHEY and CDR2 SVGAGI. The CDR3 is CAVTPPDPPHQPQHF. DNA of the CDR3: TGTGCCGTTACACCACCGGACCCGCCCCATCAGCCCCAGCATTTT.

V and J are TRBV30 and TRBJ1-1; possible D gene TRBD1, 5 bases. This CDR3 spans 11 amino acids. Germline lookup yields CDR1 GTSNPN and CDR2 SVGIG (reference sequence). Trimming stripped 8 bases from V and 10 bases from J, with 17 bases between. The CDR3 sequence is CAGHRAPVAFF. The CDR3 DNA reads TGTGCCGGACACCGGGCCCCGGTAGCTTTCTTT.